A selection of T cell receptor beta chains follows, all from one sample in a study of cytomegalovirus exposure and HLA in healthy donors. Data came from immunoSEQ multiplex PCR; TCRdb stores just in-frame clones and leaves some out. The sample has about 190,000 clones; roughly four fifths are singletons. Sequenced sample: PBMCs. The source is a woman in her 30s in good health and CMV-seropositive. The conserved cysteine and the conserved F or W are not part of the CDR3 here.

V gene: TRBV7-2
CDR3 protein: ASSWLKNTGELF

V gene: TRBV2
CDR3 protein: ASRGRRDYLTTGELF

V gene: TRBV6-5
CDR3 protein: ASSYSDRDEQY

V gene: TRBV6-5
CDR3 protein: ASSLTGANSPLH

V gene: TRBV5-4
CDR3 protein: ASSPPPPPGQRKNTEAF

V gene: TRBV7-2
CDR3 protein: ASSLMAGGVYGYT

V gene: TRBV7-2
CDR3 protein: ASSLAGGPTGELF

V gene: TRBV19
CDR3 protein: ASNLPGGGDGEKLF

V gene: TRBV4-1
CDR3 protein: ASRGQGARLLH

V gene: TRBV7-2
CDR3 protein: ASSLPASGGALQDTQY

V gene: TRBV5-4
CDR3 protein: ASSLAAGMRNTEAF

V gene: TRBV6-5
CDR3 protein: ASAGLAGYEQY

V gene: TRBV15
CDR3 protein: ATSLRGGTEAF

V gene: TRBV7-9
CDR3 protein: ASSSIWGEETQY

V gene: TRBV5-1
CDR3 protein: ASSLALGTGGNEQF

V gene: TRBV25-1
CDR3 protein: ASSQSGQGREKLF

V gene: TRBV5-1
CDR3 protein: ASSPGRGQVYEQY

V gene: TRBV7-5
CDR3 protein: ARSSGLAGAYEQY

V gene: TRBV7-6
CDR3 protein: ASSLVAGINNEQF

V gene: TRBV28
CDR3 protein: ASSLILPESRDTYEAF

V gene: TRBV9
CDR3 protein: ASSVGGHLQETQY

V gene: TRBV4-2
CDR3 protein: ASSQEMGASGNTIY

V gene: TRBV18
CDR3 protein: ASSETGLNQPQH

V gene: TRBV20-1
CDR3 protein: SLERSHGYT

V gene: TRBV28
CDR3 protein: ASDSAQGRTDTQY

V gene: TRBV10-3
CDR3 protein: AISDPQTGMDGELF

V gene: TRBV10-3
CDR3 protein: AMHGTSSNEQF

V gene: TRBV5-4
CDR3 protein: ASSPGGAQGAGEKLF

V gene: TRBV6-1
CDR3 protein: ATSTDIGYGYT

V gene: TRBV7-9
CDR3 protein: ASSLNGLGPKTSTDTQY

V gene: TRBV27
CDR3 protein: ASSSWTSGRYNEQF

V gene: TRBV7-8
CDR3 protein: ASSVGGCGYT

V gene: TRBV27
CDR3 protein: ASSSRVGARASYEQY

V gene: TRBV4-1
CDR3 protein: ASSQDPGQGNSPLH

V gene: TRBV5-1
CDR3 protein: ASSLGGAPQAF

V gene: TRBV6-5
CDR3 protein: ASSYHGVGEQY

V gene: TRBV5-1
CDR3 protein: ASSARRQGAETQY

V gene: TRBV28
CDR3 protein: ASSTSDRGRDTQY

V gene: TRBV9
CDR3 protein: ASSVTLSSYNEQF

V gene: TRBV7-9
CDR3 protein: ASSPGTGGFYGYT

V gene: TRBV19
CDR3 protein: ASSPLSRYGYT

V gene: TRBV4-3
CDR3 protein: ASSQSAGTGYLPLH

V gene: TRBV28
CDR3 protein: ASSNRTVYGYT

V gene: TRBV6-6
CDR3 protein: ASSFPQGPGI

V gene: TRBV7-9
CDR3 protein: ASSVGGQGTKLF

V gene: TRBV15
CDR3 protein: ATSRVPGNTIY

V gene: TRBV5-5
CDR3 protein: ASSLSGHYGYT

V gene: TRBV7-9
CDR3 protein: ASSFGAGEQY

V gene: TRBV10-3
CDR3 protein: AISDRDFDQPQH

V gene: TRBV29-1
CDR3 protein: SGHRELYNEQF

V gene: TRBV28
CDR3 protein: ASSSPGGYGEAF

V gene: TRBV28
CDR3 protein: ASSQTGSMDEQY

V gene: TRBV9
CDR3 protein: ASSVLQGFRTDTQY

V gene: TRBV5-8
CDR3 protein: ASSLEGQYTDTQY

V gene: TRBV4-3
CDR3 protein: ASSQEASGGGEQF

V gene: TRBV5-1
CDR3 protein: ASSLGQSDTEAF

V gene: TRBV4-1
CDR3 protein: ASSPRTSGSSYNEQF

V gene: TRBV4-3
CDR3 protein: ASSQFDTTNEKLF

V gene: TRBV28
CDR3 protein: ASRTPRQGGTEAF

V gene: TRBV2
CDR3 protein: ASSGGLAAVNEQF